This T cell receptor beta chain was observed in a study of OX40 agonist ivuxolimab in advanced cancers. About the study as a whole: Ivuxolimab was an agonistic, fully human IgG2 monoclonal antibody directed against OX40 (CD134), a costimulatory receptor. Intravenous ivuxolimab was administered to patients every 2 weeks at six dose levels: 0.01, 0.1, 0.3, 1.5, 3 and 10 mg/kg. Of the approximately 53 patients in dose escalation, approximately 20 had hepatocellular carcinoma, around 15 had melanoma, 9 had renal cell carcinoma and 9 had head and neck cancer. In the dose-escalation cohort, 82.7% of patients were male, and the mean age was around 60 years, with a range of roughly 20 to 79. Patients were allowed to have had prior anti-PD-1, anti-PD-L1 or anti-CTLA-4 therapy, and roughly two fifths of the dose-escalation patients had been treated with checkpoint inhibitors. Partial responses occurred in three dose-escalation patients: two with cutaneous melanoma and one with hepatocellular carcinoma. The purpose of peripheral TCRbeta sequencing was to test whether ivuxolimab changed TCR sequence diversity and led to clonal T-cell expansion. The paper covers the monotherapy dose-escalation part of the phase I ivuxolimab trial, which included N ≈ 50 patients. The investigation overall reported the following: Which antigens the clonally expanded peripheral T cells were specific for was not determined. In the 0.1-3.0 mg/kg groups, partial responders were among the patients with the lowest normalized peripheral clonal expansion, particularly in CD8+ T cells. At doses from 0.1 to 3.0 mg/kg, clonal expansion was seen in both CD4+ and CD8+ blood T cells between baseline and week 6. Low levels of normalized T-cell clonal expansion were also shown by some nonresponding patients. After ivuxolimab, CD8+ T cells had more expanded clones than CD4+ T cells on average.

Genomic DNA was extracted from sorted cells for sequencing of the TCRbeta CDR3 region. The immunoSEQ Assay was used to sequence the TCRbeta CDR3 regions. This is the immuneACCESS table as TCRdb keeps it, with only in-frame sequences that have V and J called. A part of the clones is gone; compared with another copy, unresolved V genes explain less than half, and the rest is unexplained. The sample has 45,000 to 65,000 clones on record, 60% to 80% of them singletons. Together, the top ten hold about 2.3% of the sample. CDR1 SGHVS and CDR2 FQNEAQ are derived from the germline V gene. The trim is 6 bases for V and 5 bases for J, with a gap of 17 bases between the germline ends. From cysteine to phenylalanine, the CDR3 is 14 amino acids long. Of the read, only the CDR3 DNA is kept; its 42 bases are in frame from base 1. Note on this clone: No antigen is known for it. Base qualities are missing; no much larger clone stands one base away.

The trial excluded patients who had a history of autoimmune disease or who were on systemic immunosuppression. Peripheral blood for TCR sequencing was drawn from every dose cohort at baseline, at cycle 4 day 1 and at cycle 7 day 1. The samples were drawn from a first-in-human, open-label, multicenter phase I dose-escalation trial of ivuxolimab. Adults with locally advanced or metastatic head and neck squamous cell, hepatocellular, melanoma or renal cell carcinoma were enrolled in the trial. Before TCR sequencing, CD4+ T cells and CD8+ T cells were sorted from peripheral blood as separate populations.

The sequence came from an adult with an advanced solid tumor such as melanoma, head and neck, liver or kidney cancer. The chain links TRBV7-8 with TRBJ2-7; the D gene is tentatively TRBD1 or TRBD2, each matching 5 bases. The material was CD4+ or CD8+ T cells sorted from blood, obtained in a trial of the OX40 agonist ivuxolimab. The CDR3: CASSPQGVSNEQYF. The nucleotide sequence is given as TGTGCCAGCAGTCCCCAGGGAGTTTCTAACGAGCAGTACTTC.